Listed below are T cell receptor beta chains from one sample, sequenced in a study of blood T cell repertoires in COVID-19. TCRdb's copy holds only in-frame clones and misses some; the assay was immunoSEQ multiplex PCR. The sample carries roughly 88,000 clones, approximately 90% recorded once. Sequences were obtained from peripheral blood. These receptors were taken from a woman aged 45-59 years in a cohort sampled during active COVID-19. The CDR3 runs from the conserved cysteine through the conserved F or W. The D gene is left open where the match is weak. Rows give clone size only sometimes, using once, few, many, or a class for an expanded clone.

j_gene,d_gene,abundance,v_gene,CDR3aa,CDR3nt
TRBJ1-5,.,few,TRBV3-1/TRBV3-2,CASSQDLARASNQPQHF,TGTGCCAGCAGCCAAGATTTAGCCAGGGCTAGCAATCAGCCCCAGCATTTT
TRBJ1-3,TRBD1,few,TRBV9,CASSVEAGGSGNTIYF,TGTGCCAGCAGCGTAGAGGCAGGGGGCTCTGGAAACACCATATATTTT
TRBJ2-2,.,.,TRBV18,CASSSALERSGELFF,TGTGCCAGCTCATCGGCCCTAGAACGTTCCGGGGAGCTGTTTTTT
TRBJ2-1,TRBD2,.,TRBV3-1/TRBV3-2,CASSLAGVNEQFF,TGTGCCAGCAGCCTAGCGGGAGTCAATGAGCAGTTCTTC
TRBJ1-2,TRBD1,.,TRBV19,CASTPGTVSPYGYTF,TGTGCCAGTACCCCCGGGACAGTAAGCCCATATGGCTACACCTTC
TRBJ2-1,TRBD1,.,TRBV5-6,CASSWTGAEQFF,TGTGCCAGCAGCTGGACAGGGGCCGAGCAGTTCTTC
TRBJ2-1,TRBD1,.,TRBV25-1,CASSEPGGTYNEQFF,TGTGCCAGCAGTGAGCCAGGGGGTACCTACAATGAGCAGTTCTTC
TRBJ2-5,TRBD1,.,TRBV11-3,CASSAARGSFETQYF,TGTGCCAGCAGCGCCGCCAGGGGGTCGTTCGAGACCCAGTACTTC
TRBJ1-6,.,.,TRBV12-2,CASRRSTGDNSPLHF,TGTGCAAGTCGCCGATCCACAGGGGATAATTCACCCCTCCACTTT
TRBJ1-5,TRBD1,.,TRBV18,CASSPGTGVQPQHF,TGTGCCAGCTCACCAGGGACAGGGGTTCAGCCCCAGCATTTT
TRBJ2-3,.,.,TRBV5-6,CASSGFGQNTDTQYF,TGTGCCAGCAGCGGGTTTGGGCAGAACACAGATACGCAGTATTTT
TRBJ2-2,TRBD2,.,TRBV9,CASSATLAGGITGELFF,TGTGCCAGCAGCGCCACATTAGCGGGGGGGATTACCGGGGAGCTGTTTTTT
TRBJ2-2,.,.,TRBV7-3,CASSTQNTGELFF,TGTGCCAGCAGCACACAGAACACCGGGGAGCTGTTTTTT
TRBJ2-5,TRBD1,.,TRBV28,CASSFHWDSWGQETQYF,TGTGCCAGCAGTTTCCATTGGGACAGCTGGGGGCAAGAGACCCAGTACTTC
TRBJ2-1,.,.,TRBV7-9,CASSLSGYNEQFF,TGTGCCAGCAGCTTAAGCGGTTACAATGAGCAGTTCTTC
TRBJ2-5,TRBD2,.,TRBV5-1,CASSIGTSGTQYF,TGCGCCAGCAGCATAGGGACTAGCGGGACCCAGTACTTC
TRBJ1-5,TRBD1,.,TRBV11-3,CASSLARDRPQHF,TGTGCCAGCAGCTTAGCAAGGGACAGACCCCAGCATTTT
TRBJ1-2,TRBD1,.,TRBV28,CASSLSGQGNYGYTF,TGTGCCAGCAGTTTATCGGGACAGGGTAACTATGGCTACACCTTC
TRBJ2-3,.,.,TRBV30,CAWRARTAYTDTQYF,TGTGCCTGGAGGGCTAGGACAGCTTACACAGATACGCAGTATTTT
TRBJ2-3,.,once,TRBV7-6,CASSMTGTLTSTDTQYF,TGTGCCAGCAGCATGACCGGGACACTTACTAGCACAGATACGCAGTATTTT
TRBJ2-7,.,once,TRBV4-1,CASSFSQRQSYEQYF,TGCGCCAGCAGTTTCAGCCAGCGTCAGTCCTACGAGCAGTACTTC
TRBJ1-2,.,.,TRBV19,CASSMVAGGKADGYTF,TGTGCCAGTAGTATGGTTGCCGGGGGGAAGGCGGATGGCTACACCTTC
TRBJ1-1,TRBD1,.,TRBV3-1/TRBV3-2,CASSPWDRANTEAFF,TGTGCCAGCAGCCCCTGGGACAGGGCGAACACTGAAGCTTTCTTT
TRBJ1-3,.,.,TRBV12-3/TRBV12-4,CASRLLSGNTIYF,TGTGCCAGCAGACTGCTATCTGGAAACACCATATATTTT
TRBJ2-3,TRBD2,.,TRBV3-1/TRBV3-2,CASSQEVPLAGVGTDTQYF,TGTGCCAGCAGCCAAGAAGTTCCTCTAGCGGGGGTAGGCACAGATACGCAGTATTTT
TRBJ1-3,.,.,TRBV5-5,CASSLEAVGQGGNTIYF,TGTGCCAGCAGCCTGGAAGCTGTGGGGCAGGGAGGAAACACCATATATTTT
TRBJ2-7,TRBD1,.,TRBV9,CASSVTGLAYEQYF,TGTGCCAGCAGCGTGACAGGGTTGGCATACGAGCAGTACTTC
TRBJ1-2,TRBD1,.,TRBV27,CASSSLLATGGAWYGYTF,TGTGCCAGCAGTTCCCTATTAGCAACAGGGGGCGCGTGGTATGGCTACACCTTC
TRBJ1-2,.,.,TRBV27,CASSLQSTDLGYTF,TGTGCCAGCAGTTTACAATCGACAGATTTAGGCTACACCTTC
TRBJ2-1,TRBD2,.,TRBV5-1,CASSLGRERGNEQFF,TGCGCCAGCAGCTTGGGACGGGAGCGGGGCAATGAGCAGTTCTTC
TRBJ2-7,.,few,TRBV2,CASRDGVSYEQYF,TGTGCCAGCAGGGACGGGGTCTCCTACGAGCAGTACTTC
TRBJ2-5,.,.,TRBV9,CASSVDSGPQETQYF,TGTGCCAGCAGCGTAGATTCAGGGCCCCAAGAGACCCAGTACTTC
TRBJ1-2,TRBD1,.,TRBV19,CAIQDRSYGYTF,TGTGCCATTCAGGACAGGAGCTATGGCTACACCTTC
TRBJ2-5,.,.,TRBV4-1,CASSRSVKETQYF,TGCGCCAGCAGTCGGAGTGTGAAAGAGACCCAGTACTTC
TRBJ1-1,.,once,TRBV5-1,CASSLGQTNTEAFF,TGCGCCAGCAGCTTAGGACAGACAAACACTGAAGCTTTCTTT
TRBJ2-1,TRBD2,.,TRBV7-6,CASSLPRRRAGGYNEQFF,TGTGCCAGCAGCTTACCCCGTCGCCGAGCGGGAGGATACAATGAGCAGTTCTTC
TRBJ2-1,TRBD1,.,TRBV12-5,CASAFRRLGTGLEQFF,TGTGCTAGTGCCTTTCGAAGGCTCGGGACAGGTTTAGAGCAGTTCTTC
TRBJ1-1,.,.,TRBV19,CASSLNTEAFF,TGTGCCAGTAGTCTCAACACTGAAGCTTTCTTT
TRBJ2-1,TRBD2,once,TRBV5-1,CASSHWTSGRQEQFF,TGCGCCAGCAGCCATTGGACTAGCGGGAGACAGGAGCAGTTCTTC
TRBJ1-2,.,.,TRBV30,CAWSEGVGYTF,TGTGCCTGGAGTGAAGGGGTTGGCTACACCTTC
TRBJ2-6,TRBD2,.,TRBV5-6,CASSPGGNSGANVLTF,TGTGCCAGCAGCCCGGGAGGGAACTCTGGGGCCAACGTCCTGACTTTC
TRBJ2-3,.,.,TRBV9,CASSVEGLSTDTQYF,TGTGCCAGCAGCGTAGAAGGACTAAGCACAGATACGCAGTATTTT
TRBJ2-3,TRBD2,.,TRBV11-3,CASSRRRGVRTDTQYF,TGTGCCAGCAGCCGTCGGCGGGGGGTCCGCACAGATACGCAGTATTTT
TRBJ2-5,TRBD2,.,TRBV5-4,CASSRGGATRQETQYF,TGTGCCAGCAGCCGCGGGGGGGCCACCCGCCAAGAGACCCAGTACTTC
TRBJ1-2,.,.,TRBV6-6,CASSKGANYGYTF,TGTGCCAGCAGTAAGGGGGCTAACTATGGCTACACCTTC
TRBJ2-3,TRBD1,.,TRBV10-3,CAISGRDSRGADTQYF,TGTGCCATCAGCGGCCGGGACAGTAGAGGGGCAGATACGCAGTATTTT
TRBJ2-2,.,.,TRBV12-3/TRBV12-4,CASSRSSPGELFF,TGTGCCAGCAGCCGTTCTAGCCCCGGGGAGCTGTTTTTT
TRBJ1-4,.,.,TRBV11-3,CASSFTGSANEKLFF,TGTGCCAGCAGCTTTACAGGCTCCGCTAATGAAAAACTGTTTTTT
TRBJ2-5,TRBD2,.,TRBV6-1,CASSEGALAGANQETQYF,TGTGCCAGCAGTGAAGGGGCACTAGCGGGAGCAAACCAAGAGACCCAGTACTTC
TRBJ2-2,.,.,TRBV15,CATSHATGMGGELFF,TGTGCCACCAGTCACGCCACGGGGATGGGGGGGGAGCTGTTTTTT
TRBJ1-5,.,.,TRBV28,CASSLYFSSNQPQHF,TGTGCCAGCAGTTTATACTTTTCTAGCAATCAGCCCCAGCATTTT
TRBJ2-1,TRBD2,.,TRBV20-1,CSASESGVPWNEQFF,TGCAGTGCTAGTGAAAGCGGGGTGCCTTGGAATGAGCAGTTCTTC
TRBJ1-3,.,.,TRBV7-9,CASSDQRQFENTIYF,TGTGCCAGCAGCGACCAAAGACAGTTTGAAAACACCATATATTTT
TRBJ2-7,.,.,TRBV11-2,CASSPGTSTYEQYF,TGTGCCAGCAGCCCGGGGACTTCGACCTACGAGCAGTACTTC
TRBJ2-3,.,.,TRBV18,CASSHTRAELTDTQYF,TGTGCCAGCTCACATACAAGAGCGGAGCTCACAGATACGCAGTATTTT
TRBJ2-4,TRBD2,.,TRBV3-1/TRBV3-2,CASSRTGGSIQYF,TGTGCCAGCAGCCGTACCGGGGGGAGCATTCAGTACTTC
TRBJ2-7,TRBD2,.,TRBV2,CASRAGLADSYEQYF,TGTGCCAGCAGGGCGGGACTAGCGGACTCCTACGAGCAGTACTTC
TRBJ1-1,.,few,TRBV6-5,CASNLNPTSNTEAFF,TGTGCCAGCAATTTAAATCCGACATCGAACACTGAAGCTTTCTTT